This T cell receptor (beta chain) was profiled in a study of blood T cell repertoires in COVID-19 (dated by TCRdb to 2018 to 2021). In the study overall: Collaborator samples came from the United States, Italy and Spain and covered acute and convalescent phases of COVID-19. The material from the prospective study consisted of cDNA or gDNA derived from T cells, B-cell-depleted T cells, or PBMCs. Deeply sampled blood TCRbeta repertoires from subjects exposed to, actively infected with, or recovered from COVID-19 were included in the dataset. The repertoires were released in a freely available public database meant as a resource for research on the immune response to SARS-CoV-2. The samples were drawn from the first 160 participants of the ongoing ImmuneRACE study and from under 1,500 subjects provided by 6 global collaborators. Sample metadata almost always included a de-identified subject ID, COVID-19 status, age in years and sex. Where available, HLA class I and class II types were taken from metadata supplied by the sample provider and were not determined by assay-based typing. What the research found in general, with its limitations: The amount of clinical and demographic metadata varied by source and participant and was provided uncurated.

V loses 3 bases at its end and J loses 6 bases; junction bases beyond the gene matches: 9. The germline V gene sets CDR1 to SGHRS and CDR2 to YFSETQ. The CDR3 runs 14 amino acids, cysteine and phenylalanine included. This entry keeps only the CDR3 DNA: 42 bases, framed from base 1. TCRbeta CDR3 regions were amplified from genomic DNA using the immunoSEQ Assay, a bias-controlled multiplex PCR. As for the authors' bioinformatics: Nucleated cell counts per sample were estimated from amplification of reference gene primers within the assay. Sequence reads were collapsed and filtered to measure the absolute abundance of every unique TCRbeta CDR3 rearrangement. For each sample, productive Simpson clonality was calculated as the square root of Simpson's diversity index across productive rearrangements. Sourced from immuneACCESS, this table was stored by TCRdb with only in-frame sequences that have V and J called. A share of the clones is absent; for the studies checked, an unresolved V gene accounts for under half, and the remainder has no known explanation. V, J and clone size are those of that table, while D and trimming were read from the DNA. This sample is represented by about 250,000 clones; over 75% of them were singletons. Around 0.8% of the sample is held by the ten biggest clonotypes.

About this clone itself: Which antigen it targets is not known. The sample holds no much larger clone one base away, and base qualities are not on file.

The collaborating institutions used their own protocols to collect whole blood in K2EDTA tubes. For TCRbeta analysis, collaborator samples were shipped as frozen whole blood, as isolated PBMCs, or as DNA extracted from either sample type. The sequence is built from TRBV5-1 and TRBJ2-7, and 7 junction bases match TRBD1. The source material was peripheral blood. The source of this sequence is a woman aged 25 to 39 with acute or convalescent COVID-19. The CDR3 protein sequence reads: CASSSGQLGGEQYF. In nucleotides, the sequence is TGCGCCAGCAGCTCGGGACAGTTAGGAGGCGAGCAGTACTTC.